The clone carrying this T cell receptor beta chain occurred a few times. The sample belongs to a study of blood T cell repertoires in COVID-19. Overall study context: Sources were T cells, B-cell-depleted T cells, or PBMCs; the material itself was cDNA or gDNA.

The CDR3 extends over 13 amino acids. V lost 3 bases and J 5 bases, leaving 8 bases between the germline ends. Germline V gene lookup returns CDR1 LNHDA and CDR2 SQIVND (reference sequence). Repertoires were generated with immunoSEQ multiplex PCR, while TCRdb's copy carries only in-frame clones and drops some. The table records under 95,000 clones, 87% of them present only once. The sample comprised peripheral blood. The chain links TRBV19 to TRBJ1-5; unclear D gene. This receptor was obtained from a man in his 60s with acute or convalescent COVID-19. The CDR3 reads CASSMNGDQPQHF. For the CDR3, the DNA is TGTGCCAGTAGTATGAACGGTGATCAGCCCCAGCATTTT.